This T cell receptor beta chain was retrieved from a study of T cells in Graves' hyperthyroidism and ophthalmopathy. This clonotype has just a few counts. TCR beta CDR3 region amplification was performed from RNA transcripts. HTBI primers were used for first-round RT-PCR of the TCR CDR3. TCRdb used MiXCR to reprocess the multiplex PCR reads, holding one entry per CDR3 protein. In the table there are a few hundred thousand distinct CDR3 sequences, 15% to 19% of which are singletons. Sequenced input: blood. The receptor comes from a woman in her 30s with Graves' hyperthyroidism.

Here the CDR3 DNA reads TGTGCCACCAGTGACCGGCTACAGCAGTTCTTC. It is translated as CATSDRLQQFF. The genes are TRBV24-1 and TRBJ2-1; no firm D call. The CDR3 extends over 11 amino acids. The germline CDR1 and CDR2 sequences are KGHDR and SFDVKD. V was clipped by 4 bases and J by 11 bases, with 8 bases between them.